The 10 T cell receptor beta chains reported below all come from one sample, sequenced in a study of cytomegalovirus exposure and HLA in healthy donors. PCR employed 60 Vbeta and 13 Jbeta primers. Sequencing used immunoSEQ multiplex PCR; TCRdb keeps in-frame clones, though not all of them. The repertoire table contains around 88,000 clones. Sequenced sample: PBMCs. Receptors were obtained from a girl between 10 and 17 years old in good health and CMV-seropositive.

The CDR3 nucleotides are TGTGCCAGCACCAATGGACCGGGGGAGCAGTACTTC. This translates into CASTNGPGEQYF. This chain joins TRBV5-6 and TRBJ2-7, with a tentative D call TRBD2 (5 bases). V gave up 6 bases and J gave up 7 bases, with 14 bases separating them. CDR1 and CDR2 (germline): SGHDT, YYEEEE. This CDR3 comprises 12 residues. Complete variable domain (other parts from reference TRBV5-6 and TRBJ2-7): DAGVTQSPTHLIKTRGQQVTLRCSPKSGHDTVSWYQQALGQGPQFIFQYYEEEERQRGNFPDRFSGHQFPNYSSELNVNALLLGDSALYLCASTNGPGEQYFGPGTRLTVT.

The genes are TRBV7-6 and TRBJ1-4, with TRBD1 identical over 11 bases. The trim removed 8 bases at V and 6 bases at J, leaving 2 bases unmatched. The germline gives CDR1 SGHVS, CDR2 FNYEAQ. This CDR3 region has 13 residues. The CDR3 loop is CASGGQGDEKLFF. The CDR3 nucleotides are TGTGCCAGCGGGGGACAGGGGGATGAAAAACTGTTTTTT.

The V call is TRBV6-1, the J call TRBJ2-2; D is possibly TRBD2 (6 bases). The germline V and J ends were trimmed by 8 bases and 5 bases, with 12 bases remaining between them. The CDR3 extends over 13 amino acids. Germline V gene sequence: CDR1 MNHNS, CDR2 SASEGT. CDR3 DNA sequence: TGTGCCAGCTCTCGGGGGACTACCGGGGAGCTGTTTTTT. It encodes CASSRGTTGELFF.

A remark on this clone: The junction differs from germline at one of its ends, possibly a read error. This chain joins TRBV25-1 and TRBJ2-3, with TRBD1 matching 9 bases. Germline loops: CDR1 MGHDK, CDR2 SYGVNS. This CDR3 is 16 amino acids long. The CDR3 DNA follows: TGTGCCAGCAGTGACCCCGGGACAGGGAGCACAGATAAGCAGTATTTT. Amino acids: CASSDPGTGSTDKQYF.

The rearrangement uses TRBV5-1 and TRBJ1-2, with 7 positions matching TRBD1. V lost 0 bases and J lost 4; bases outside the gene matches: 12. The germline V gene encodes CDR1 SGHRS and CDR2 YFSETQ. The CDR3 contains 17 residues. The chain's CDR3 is CASSLGRDSLTFYGYTF. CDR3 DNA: TGCGCCAGCAGCTTGGGGCGGGACAGCCTAACGTTCTATGGCTACACCTTC. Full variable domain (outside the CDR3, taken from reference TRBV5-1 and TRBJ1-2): KAGVTQTPRYLIKTRGQQVTLSCSPISGHRSVSWYQQTPGQGLQFLFEYFSETQRNKGNFPGRFSGRQFSNSRSEMNVSTLELGDSALYLCASSLGRDSLTFYGYTFGSGTRLTVV.

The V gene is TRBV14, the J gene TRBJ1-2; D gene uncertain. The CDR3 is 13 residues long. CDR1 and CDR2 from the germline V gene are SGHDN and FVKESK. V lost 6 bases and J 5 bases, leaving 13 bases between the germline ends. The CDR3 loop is CASSHSGRYGYTF. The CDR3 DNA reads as TGTGCCAGCAGTCACTCTGGGCGTTATGGCTACACCTTC.

CDR3 protein: CASSFATSGGGDEQFF. The CDR3 coding sequence is TGTGCCAGCAGCTTCGCGACTAGCGGGGGGGGTGATGAGCAGTTCTTC. V usage is TRBV5-4 and J usage is TRBJ2-1, with 14 bases lining up with TRBD2. Trimming removed 2 bases from V and 8 bases from J; junction bases left unmatched: 6. Germline V CDR1 and CDR2: SGHNT, YYREEE (reference sequence). This CDR3 spans 16 amino acids.

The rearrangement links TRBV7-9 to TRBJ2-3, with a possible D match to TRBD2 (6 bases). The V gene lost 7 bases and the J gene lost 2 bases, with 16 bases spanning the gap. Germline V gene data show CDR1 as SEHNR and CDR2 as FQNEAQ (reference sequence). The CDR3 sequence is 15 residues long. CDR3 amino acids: CASTDWGETTDTQYF. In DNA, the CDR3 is TGTGCCAGCACCGACTGGGGGGAGACCACAGATACGCAGTATTTT.

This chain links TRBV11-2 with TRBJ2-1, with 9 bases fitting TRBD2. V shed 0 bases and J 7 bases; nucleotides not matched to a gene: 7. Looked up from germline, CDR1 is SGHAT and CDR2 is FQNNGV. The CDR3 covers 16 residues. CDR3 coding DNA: TGTGCCAGCAGCTTAGATCACAGCGGGGGGAGGAATGAGCAGTTCTTC. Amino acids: CASSLDHSGGRNEQFF.

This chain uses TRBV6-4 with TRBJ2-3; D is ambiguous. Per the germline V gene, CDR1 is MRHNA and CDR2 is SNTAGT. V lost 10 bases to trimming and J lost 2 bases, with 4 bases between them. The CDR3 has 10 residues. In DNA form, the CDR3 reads TGTGCCAACTTCACAGATACGCAGTATTTT. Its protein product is CANFTDTQYF.